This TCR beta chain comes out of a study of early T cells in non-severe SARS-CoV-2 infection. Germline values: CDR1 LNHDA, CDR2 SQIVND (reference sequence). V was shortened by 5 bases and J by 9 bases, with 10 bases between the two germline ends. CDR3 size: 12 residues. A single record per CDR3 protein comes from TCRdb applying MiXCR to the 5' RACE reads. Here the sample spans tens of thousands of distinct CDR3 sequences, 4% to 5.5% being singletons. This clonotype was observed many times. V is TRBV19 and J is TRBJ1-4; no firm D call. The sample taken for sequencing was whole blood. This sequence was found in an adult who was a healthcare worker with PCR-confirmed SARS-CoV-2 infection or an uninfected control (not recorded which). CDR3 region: CASSVDGKKLFF. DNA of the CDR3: TGTGCCAGTAGTGTGGACGGTAAAAAACTGTTTTTT.